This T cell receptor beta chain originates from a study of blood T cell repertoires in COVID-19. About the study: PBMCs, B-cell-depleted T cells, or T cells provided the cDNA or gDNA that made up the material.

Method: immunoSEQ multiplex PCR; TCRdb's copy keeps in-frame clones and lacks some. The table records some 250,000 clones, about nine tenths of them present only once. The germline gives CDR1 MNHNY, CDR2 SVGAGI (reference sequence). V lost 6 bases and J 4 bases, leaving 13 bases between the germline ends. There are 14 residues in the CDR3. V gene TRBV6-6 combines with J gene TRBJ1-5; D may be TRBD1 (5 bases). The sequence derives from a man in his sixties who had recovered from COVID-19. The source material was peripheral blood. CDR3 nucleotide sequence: TGTGCCAGCAGCCAGACAGTACCTAATCAGCCCCAGCATTTT. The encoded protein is CASSQTVPNQPQHF.